This T cell receptor (beta chain) was recorded in a study of PD-L1 blockade in urothelial cancer. Background on the study: Male patients with bladder-origin urothelial cancer numbered about nine tenths of the roughly 29. Researchers found blood samples held a median of about 130,000 T cells. Blood was analyzed 3 weeks (second dose) and 6 weeks after treatment start.

Study-wide points: Better survival was predicted by below-median pretreatment blood TCR clonality.

Data came from immunoSEQ multiplex PCR; TCRdb stores just in-frame clones and leaves some out. Here the sample spans under 40,000 clones, around 87% being singletons. This CDR3 region has 16 residues. CDR1 is LNHNV and CDR2 is YYDKDF in the germline V gene (reference sequence). The V end lost 5 bases, the J end lost 6 bases, and 20 bases lay between the germline ends. This clone is medium-sized by share. Its cognate antigen is unknown. The chain is built from TRBV15 and TRBJ1-5, with TRBD1 as a possible D gene (5 bases). Source: PBMCs, taken around atezolizumab (anti-PD-L1) treatment. The TCR sequence derives from a man between 45 and 60 years old with urothelial cancer. The CDR3 loop is CATSGGALGLSQPQHF. CDR3 DNA sequence: TGTGCCACCAGCGGAGGGGCCCTCGGATTGAGTCAGCCCCAGCATTTT.